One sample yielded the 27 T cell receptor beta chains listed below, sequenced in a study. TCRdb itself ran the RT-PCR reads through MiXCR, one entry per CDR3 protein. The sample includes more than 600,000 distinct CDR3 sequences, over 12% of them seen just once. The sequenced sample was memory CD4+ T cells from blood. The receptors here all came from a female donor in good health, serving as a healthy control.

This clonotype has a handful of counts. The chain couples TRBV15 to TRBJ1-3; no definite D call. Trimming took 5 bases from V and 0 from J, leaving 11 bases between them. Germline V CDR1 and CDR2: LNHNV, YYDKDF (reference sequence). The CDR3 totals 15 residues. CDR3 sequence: CATSQWASSGNTIYF. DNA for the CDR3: TGTGCCACCAGCCAATGGGCCAGCTCTGGAAACACCATATATTTT.

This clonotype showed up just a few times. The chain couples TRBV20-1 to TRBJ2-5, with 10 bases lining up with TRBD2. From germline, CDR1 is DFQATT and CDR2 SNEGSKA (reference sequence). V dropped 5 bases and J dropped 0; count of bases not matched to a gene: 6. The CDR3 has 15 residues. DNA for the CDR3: TGCAGTGCTGACCTAGCGGGGGCGTACCAAGAGACCCAGTACTTC. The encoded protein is CSADLAGAYQETQYF.

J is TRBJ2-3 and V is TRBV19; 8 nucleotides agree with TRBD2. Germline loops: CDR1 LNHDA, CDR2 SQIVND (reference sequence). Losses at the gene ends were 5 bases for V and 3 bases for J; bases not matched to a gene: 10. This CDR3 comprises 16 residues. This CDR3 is CASSDGTLAGTDTQYF. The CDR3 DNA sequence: TGTGCCAGTAGTGACGGGACCCTAGCGGGTACAGATACGCAGTATTTT. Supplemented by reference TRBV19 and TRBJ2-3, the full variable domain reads DGGITQSPKYLFRKEGQNVTLSCEQNLNHDAMYWYRQDPGQGLRLIYYSQIVNDFQKGDIAEGYSVSREKKESFPLTVTSAQKNPTAFYLCASSDGTLAGTDTQYFGPGTRLTVL.

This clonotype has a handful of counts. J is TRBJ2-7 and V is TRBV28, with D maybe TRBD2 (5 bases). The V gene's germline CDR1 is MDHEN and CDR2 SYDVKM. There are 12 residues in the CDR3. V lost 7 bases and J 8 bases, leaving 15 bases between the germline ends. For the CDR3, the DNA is TGTGCCAGCACTTCGGTAGCGCCCCAGCAGTACTTC. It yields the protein CASTSVAPQQYF.

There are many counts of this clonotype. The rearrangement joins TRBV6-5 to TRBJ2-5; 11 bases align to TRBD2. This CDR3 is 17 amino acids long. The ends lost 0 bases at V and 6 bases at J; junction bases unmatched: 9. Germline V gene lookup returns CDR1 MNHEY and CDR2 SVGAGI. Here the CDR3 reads CASSYSSGSGGAKTQYF. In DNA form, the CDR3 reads TGTGCCAGCAGTTACTCTTCGGGTAGCGGGGGGGCGAAGACCCAGTACTTC.

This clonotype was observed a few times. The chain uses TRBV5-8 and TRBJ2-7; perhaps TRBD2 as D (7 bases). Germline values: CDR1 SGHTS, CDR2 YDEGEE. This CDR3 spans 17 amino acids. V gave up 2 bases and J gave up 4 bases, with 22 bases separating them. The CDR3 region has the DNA TGTGCCAGCAGCTTCCTGGGGGCTAGCGGAGGTGCATACGAGCAGTACTTC. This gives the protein CASSFLGASGGAYEQYF.

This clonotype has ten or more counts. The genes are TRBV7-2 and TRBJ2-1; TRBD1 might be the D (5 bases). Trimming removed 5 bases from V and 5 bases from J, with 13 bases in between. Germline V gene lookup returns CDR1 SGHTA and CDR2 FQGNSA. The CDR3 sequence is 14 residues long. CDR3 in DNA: TGTGCCAGCAGCGTGACAGTCTGGAACAATGAGCAGTTCTTC. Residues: CASSVTVWNNEQFF.

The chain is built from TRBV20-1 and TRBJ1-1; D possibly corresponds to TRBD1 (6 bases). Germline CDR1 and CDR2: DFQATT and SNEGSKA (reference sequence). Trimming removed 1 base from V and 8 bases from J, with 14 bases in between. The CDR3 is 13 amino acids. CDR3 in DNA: TGCAGTGCTAGAGGACGGAGAGGGGGGGAAGCTTTCTTT. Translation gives CSARGRRGGEAFF.

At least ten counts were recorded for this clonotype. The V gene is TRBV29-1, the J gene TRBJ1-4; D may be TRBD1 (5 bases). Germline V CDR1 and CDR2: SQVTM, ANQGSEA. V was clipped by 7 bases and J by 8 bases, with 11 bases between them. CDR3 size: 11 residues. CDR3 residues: CSAGRGEKLFF. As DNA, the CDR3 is TGCAGCGCCGGCCGGGGGGAAAAACTGTTTTTT.

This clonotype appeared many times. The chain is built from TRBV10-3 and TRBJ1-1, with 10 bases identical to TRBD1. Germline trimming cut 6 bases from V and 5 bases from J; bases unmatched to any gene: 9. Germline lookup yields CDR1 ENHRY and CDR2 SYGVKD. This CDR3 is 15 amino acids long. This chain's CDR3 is CAISRDRGIWTEAFF. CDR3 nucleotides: TGTGCCATCAGCCGGGACAGGGGTATCTGGACTGAAGCTTTCTTT.

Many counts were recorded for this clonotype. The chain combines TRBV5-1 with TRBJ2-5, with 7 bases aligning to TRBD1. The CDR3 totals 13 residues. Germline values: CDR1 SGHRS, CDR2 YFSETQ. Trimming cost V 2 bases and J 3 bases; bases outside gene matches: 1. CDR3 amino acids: CASSFGTEETQYF. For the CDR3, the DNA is TGCGCCAGCAGCTTCGGGACAGAAGAGACCCAGTACTTC.

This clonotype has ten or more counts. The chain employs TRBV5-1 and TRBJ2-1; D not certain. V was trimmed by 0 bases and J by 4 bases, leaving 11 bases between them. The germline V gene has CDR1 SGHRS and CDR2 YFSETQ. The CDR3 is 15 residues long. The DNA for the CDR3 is TGCGCCAGCAGCTTGGTGCGCAATGATTACAATGAGCAGTTCTTC. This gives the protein CASSLVRNDYNEQFF.

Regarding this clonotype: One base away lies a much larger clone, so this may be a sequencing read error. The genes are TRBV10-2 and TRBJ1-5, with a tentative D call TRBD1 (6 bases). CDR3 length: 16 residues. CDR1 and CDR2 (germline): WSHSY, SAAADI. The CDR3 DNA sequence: TGCGCCAGCAGTGGGGGGCCGGGGATGGGATATCAGCCCCATCATTTT. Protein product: CASSGGPGMGYQPHHF.

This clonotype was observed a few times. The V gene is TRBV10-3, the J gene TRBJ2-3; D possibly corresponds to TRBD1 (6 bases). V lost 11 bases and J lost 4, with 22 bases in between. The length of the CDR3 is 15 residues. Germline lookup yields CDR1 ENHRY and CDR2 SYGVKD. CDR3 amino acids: CAVALRGESADTQYF. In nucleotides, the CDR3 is TGTGCCGTCGCCCTCAGGGGAGAGAGCGCAGATACGCAGTATTTT.

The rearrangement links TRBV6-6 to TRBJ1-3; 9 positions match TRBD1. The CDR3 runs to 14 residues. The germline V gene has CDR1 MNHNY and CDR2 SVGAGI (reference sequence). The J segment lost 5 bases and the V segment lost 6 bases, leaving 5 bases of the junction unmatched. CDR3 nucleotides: TGTGCCAGCAGACCCGGGACAGGGAGAAACACCATATATTTT. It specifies CASRPGTGRNTIYF.

The CDR3: CSASYRRSSGIGNEKLFF. The CDR3 DNA is TGCAGTGCTAGCTACCGACGGTCGAGCGGGATAGGTAATGAAAAACTGTTTTTT. The J gene is TRBJ1-4, the V gene TRBV20-1; no clear D. CDR3 length: 18 amino acids. CDR1 is DFQATT and CDR2 is SNEGSKA in the germline V gene (reference sequence). The V gene lost 3 bases and the J gene lost 4 bases, with 24 bases spanning the gap.

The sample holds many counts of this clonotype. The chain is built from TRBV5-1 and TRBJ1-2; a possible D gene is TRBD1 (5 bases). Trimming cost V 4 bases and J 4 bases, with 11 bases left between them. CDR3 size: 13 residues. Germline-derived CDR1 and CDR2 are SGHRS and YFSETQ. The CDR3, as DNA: TGCGCCAGCAGCAGGGACGGAACCTATGGCTACACCTTC. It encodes CASSRDGTYGYTF.

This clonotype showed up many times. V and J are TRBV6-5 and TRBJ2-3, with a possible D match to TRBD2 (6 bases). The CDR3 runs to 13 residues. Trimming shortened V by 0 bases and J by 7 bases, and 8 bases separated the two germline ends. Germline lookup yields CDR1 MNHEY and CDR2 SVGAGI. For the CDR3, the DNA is TGTGCCAGCAGTTACTCGCGGGGAAATACGCAGTATTTT. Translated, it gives CASSYSRGNTQYF.

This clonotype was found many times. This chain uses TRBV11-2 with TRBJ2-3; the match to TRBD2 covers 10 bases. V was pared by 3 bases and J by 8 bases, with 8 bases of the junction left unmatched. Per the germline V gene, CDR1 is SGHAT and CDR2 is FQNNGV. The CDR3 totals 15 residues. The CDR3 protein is CASSFTSGMSGTQYF. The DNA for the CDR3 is TGTGCCAGCAGCTTCACTAGCGGGATGAGCGGTACGCAGTATTTT.

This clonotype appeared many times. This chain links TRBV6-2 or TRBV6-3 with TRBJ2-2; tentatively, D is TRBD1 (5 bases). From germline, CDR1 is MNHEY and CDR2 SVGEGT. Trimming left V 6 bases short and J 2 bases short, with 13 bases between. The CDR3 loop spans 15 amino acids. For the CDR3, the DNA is TGTGCCAGCAGCTTCGCAGGGTCCAACACCGGGGAGCTGTTTTTT. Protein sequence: CASSFAGSNTGELFF.

CDR3 loop: CSAEEFSGNTIYF. The CDR3 nucleotides read TGCAGCGCAGAGGAATTCTCTGGAAACACCATATATTTT. This sequence joins TRBV29-1 and TRBJ1-3; D is uncertain. CDR1 is SQVTM and CDR2 is ANQGSEA in the germline V gene. The V and J ends lost 7 bases and 0 bases respectively, with 10 bases between them. The CDR3 sequence is 13 residues long.

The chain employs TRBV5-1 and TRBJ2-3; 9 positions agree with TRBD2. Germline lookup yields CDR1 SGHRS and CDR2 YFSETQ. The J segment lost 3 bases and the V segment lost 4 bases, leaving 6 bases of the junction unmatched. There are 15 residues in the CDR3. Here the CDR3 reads CASSGSGGGTDTQYF. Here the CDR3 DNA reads TGCGCCAGCAGCGGTAGCGGGGGCGGTACAGATACGCAGTATTTT.

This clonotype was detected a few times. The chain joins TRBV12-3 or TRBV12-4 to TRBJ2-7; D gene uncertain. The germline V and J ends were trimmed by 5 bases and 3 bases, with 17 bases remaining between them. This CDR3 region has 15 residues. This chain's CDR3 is CASSPRHLAIYEQYF. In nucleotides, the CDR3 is TGTGCCAGCAGTCCTCGACACCTCGCGATCTACGAGCAGTACTTC.

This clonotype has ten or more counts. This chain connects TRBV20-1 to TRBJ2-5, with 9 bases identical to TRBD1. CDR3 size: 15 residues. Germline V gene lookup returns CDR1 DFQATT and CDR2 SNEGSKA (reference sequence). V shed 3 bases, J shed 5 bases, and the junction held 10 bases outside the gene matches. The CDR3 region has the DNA TGCAGTGCTAGTTCCGGGACAGGGTCGCCGGAGACCCAGTACTTC. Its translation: CSASSGTGSPETQYF.

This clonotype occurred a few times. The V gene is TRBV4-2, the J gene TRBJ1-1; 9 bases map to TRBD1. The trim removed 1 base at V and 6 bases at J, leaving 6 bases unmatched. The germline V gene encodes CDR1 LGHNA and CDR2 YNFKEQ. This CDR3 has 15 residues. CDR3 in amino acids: CASSQVGTGFSEAFF. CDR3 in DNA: TGTGCCAGCAGCCAAGTGGGGACAGGGTTTTCTGAAGCTTTCTTT.

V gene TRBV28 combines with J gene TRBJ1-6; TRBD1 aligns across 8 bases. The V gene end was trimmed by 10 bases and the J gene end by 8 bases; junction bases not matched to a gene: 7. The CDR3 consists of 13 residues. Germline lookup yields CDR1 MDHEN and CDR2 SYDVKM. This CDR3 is CAITGGADSPLHF. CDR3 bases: TGTGCCATTACAGGGGGAGCTGATTCACCCCTCCACTTT.

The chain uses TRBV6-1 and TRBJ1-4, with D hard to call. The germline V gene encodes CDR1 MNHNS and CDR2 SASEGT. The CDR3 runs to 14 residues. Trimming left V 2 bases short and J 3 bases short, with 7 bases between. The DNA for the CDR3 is TGTGCCAGCAGTGAACCACAGTCTAATGAAAAACTGTTTTTT. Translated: CASSEPQSNEKLFF.